The T cell receptor (beta chain) under discussion was sequenced for a study of T cell responses to AZD1222 COVID-19 vaccine. The overall study: It was second doses at about 4 or about 12 weeks that were pooled.

Study-wide points: A reported finding is that nearly half of spike-specific TCRs target unmutated variant regions. Baseline seropositives among AZD1222 recipients totaled only five to seven. Repertoires were sampled only after the peak T cell response.

This table comes from immunoSEQ multiplex PCR, and its TCRdb copy is limited to in-frame clones, with some not included. The table lists tens of thousands of clones, 70% to 90% of them singletons. About this clone itself: As yet, its antigen is unknown.

In germline, CDR1 is SGHRS, CDR2 YFSETQ. V was shortened by 4 bases and J by 5 bases, with 22 bases between the two germline ends. This CDR3 spans 16 amino acids. The sample was peripheral blood, taken on day 0 of AZD1222 vaccination. This chain uses TRBV5-1 with TRBJ2-7, with a possible D match to TRBD2 (6 bases). The sequence came from an adult in good health. CDR3 nucleotide sequence: TGCGCCAGCAGCCCTAGACTAGAGGGCTGGGGAAACGAGCAGTACTTC. Its protein is CASSPRLEGWGNEQYF.